The 18 T cell receptor beta chains below come from one sample, sequenced in a study of neurological immune-mediated disorders. One entry per CDR3 protein results from TCRdb running MiXCR on the 5' RACE reads. The sample lists some 78,000 distinct CDR3 sequences, roughly 4.7% occurring once. The source material was PBMCs. These receptors all stem from a woman aged 25 to 39 with multiple sclerosis.

This clonotype was seen only a few times. This sequence joins TRBV27 and TRBJ2-7; D is perhaps TRBD2 (5 bases). CDR1 MNHEY and CDR2 SMNVEV come from the germline V gene (reference sequence). V was shortened by 7 bases and J by 6 bases, with 16 bases between the two germline ends. This CDR3 region has 13 residues. The CDR3 reads CASISGISGEQYV. CDR3 DNA: TGTGCCAGCATCTCGGGGATATCTGGCGAGCAGTACGTC.

This clonotype occurred many times. This chain links TRBV15 with TRBJ2-7, with 7 bases lining up with TRBD2. V gave up 6 bases and J gave up 0 bases; unmatched junction bases: 8. The CDR3 loop spans 15 amino acids. Germline-derived CDR1 and CDR2 are LNHNV and YYDKDF (reference sequence). The CDR3 nucleotides read TGTGCCACCAGTTTTGGACTAGGCAGCTCCTACGAGCAGTACTTC. Encoded protein: CATSFGLGSSYEQYF.

This clonotype has ten or more counts. The V and J genes are TRBV7-8 and TRBJ2-7, with D unresolved. The V gene lost 1 base and the J gene lost 9 bases, with 10 bases spanning the gap. The length of the CDR3 is 12 residues. Germline assignment: CDR1 SGHVS and CDR2 FQNEAQ. The CDR3 loop is CASSLGVVAQYF. The CDR3 nucleotides read TGTGCCAGCAGCTTAGGAGTAGTTGCGCAGTACTTC.

Many counts were recorded for this clonotype. The rearrangement uses TRBV20-1 and TRBJ1-1; D remains ambiguous. V gave up 0 bases and J gave up 2 bases, with 1 base separating them. The CDR3 runs to 11 residues. Germline CDR1 reads DFQATT; CDR2 reads SNEGSKA (reference sequence). In DNA form, the CDR3 reads TGCAGTGCTAGAGACAACACTGAAGCTTTCTTT. Its protein product is CSARDNTEAFF.

This clonotype was seen repeatedly, ten times or more. The chain combines TRBV2 with TRBJ1-3; D is unresolved. The ends were cut back, 6 bases at V and 4 bases at J, with 7 bases in the middle. The length of the CDR3 is 12 residues. CDR1 SNHLY and CDR2 FYNNEI come from the germline V gene. CDR3 amino acids: CASRATGNTIYF. For the CDR3, the DNA is TGTGCCAGCAGGGCTACGGGAAACACCATATATTTT.

This clonotype was counted many times. The chain recombines TRBV5-1 with TRBJ2-7; D possibly corresponds to TRBD2 (7 bases). Per the germline V gene, CDR1 is SGHRS and CDR2 is YFSETQ. The ends were cut back, 6 bases at V and 4 bases at J, with 29 bases in the middle. This CDR3 is 18 amino acids long. The CDR3 loop reads CASTLNYDPQGRVYEQYF. The CDR3, as DNA: TGCGCCAGCACCCTAAATTACGACCCGCAGGGGAGGGTATACGAGCAGTACTTC.

Only a few counts were recorded for this clonotype. This may be a read error: a much more frequent sequence differs by one nucleotide. The chain couples TRBV5-8 to TRBJ1-2, with 9 bases fitting TRBD1. Germline CDR1 reads SGHTS; CDR2 reads YDEGEE. The CDR3 extends over 15 amino acids. CDR3 in DNA: TGTGTCAGCAGCTTGTCCGGGACAGGGAACTATGGCTACACCTTC. Translating it yields CVSSLSGTGNYGYTF. Full variable domain (outside the CDR3, taken from reference TRBV5-8 and TRBJ1-2): EAGVTQSPTHLIKTRGQQATLRCSPISGHTSVYWYQQALGLGLQFLLWYDEGEERNRGNFPPRFSGRQFPNYSSELNVNALELEDSALYLCVSSLSGTGNYGYTFGSGTRLTVV.

This clonotype was counted ten times or more. This sequence joins TRBV27 and TRBJ2-7; 11 bases are a match to TRBD2. The CDR3 extends over 13 amino acids. With V trimmed by 6 bases and J by 4 bases, 2 bases remained unmatched. Looked up from germline, CDR1 is MNHEY and CDR2 is SMNVEV (reference sequence). The CDR3 sequence is CASRLAGVYEQYF. As DNA, the CDR3 is TGTGCCAGCAGACTAGCGGGAGTATACGAGCAGTACTTC.

This clonotype came up many times. This chain uses TRBV20-1 with TRBJ1-5; D is unresolved. The CDR3 has 15 residues. The germline V and J ends were trimmed by 4 bases and 7 bases, with 20 bases remaining between them. Germline V CDR1 and CDR2: DFQATT, SNEGSKA (reference sequence). Written as DNA, the CDR3 is TGCAGTGCTACCCTAGGGTTAGGTGAACGACAGCCCCAGCATTTT. This encodes CSATLGLGERQPQHF.

This clonotype occurred many times. The gene calls are TRBV12-3 or TRBV12-4 and TRBJ1-2, with unresolved D. Trimming took off 5 bases at V and 1 base at J, with 8 bases between the two ends. The CDR3 sequence is 13 residues long. The CDR3 region has the DNA TGTGCCAGCAGTACCCAGGTTAACTATGGCTACACCTTC. It yields the protein CASSTQVNYGYTF.

At least ten counts were recorded for this clonotype. The rearrangement links TRBV5-1 to TRBJ2-3, with unresolved D. Trimming removed 4 bases at V and 1 base at J, with 19 bases between. The V gene's germline CDR1 is SGHRS and CDR2 YFSETQ. The CDR3 has 17 residues. The CDR3 spells CASSEGATSSGTDTQYF. The DNA for the CDR3 is TGCGCCAGCAGCGAAGGAGCGACGTCCTCCGGCACAGATACGCAGTATTTT. Combining the CDR3 with reference TRBV5-1 and TRBJ2-3 gives the whole variable domain KAGVTQTPRYLIKTRGQQVTLSCSPISGHRSVSWYQQTPGQGLQFLFEYFSETQRNKGNFPGRFSGRQFSNSRSEMNVSTLELGDSALYLCASSEGATSSGTDTQYFGPGTRLTVL.

In its sample, this clonotype was seen many times. V usage is TRBV15 and J usage is TRBJ2-4; 9 bases are shared with TRBD1. The CDR3 has 18 residues. V lost 5 bases, J lost 1 base, and 12 bases stayed unmatched. Germline V CDR1 and CDR2: LNHNV, YYDKDF (reference sequence). CDR3 sequence: CATSLYRDRANAKNIQYF. Written as DNA, the CDR3 is TGTGCCACCAGCTTATACCGGGACAGGGCTAACGCCAAAAACATTCAGTACTTC. The entire variable domain, with the rest obtained from reference TRBV15 and TRBJ2-4, is as follows: DAMVIQNPRYQVTQFGKPVTLSCSQTLNHNVMYWYQQKSSQAPKLLFHYYDKDFNNEADTPDNFQSRRPNTSFCFLDIRSPGLGDTAMYLCATSLYRDRANAKNIQYFGAGTRLSVL.

This clonotype was seen repeatedly, ten times or more. The rearrangement joins TRBV6-5 to TRBJ1-2; 7 bases align to TRBD1. The CDR3 consists of 13 residues. Germline lookup yields CDR1 MNHEY and CDR2 SVGAGI. V lost 4 bases and J lost 8; bases outside the gene matches: 7. In DNA, the CDR3 is TGTGCCAGCAGTTCCGACAGGGTGAGAGGCTACACCTTC. Amino acid sequence: CASSSDRVRGYTF.

The chain couples TRBV28 to TRBJ1-2; 7 bases agree with TRBD1. Losses at the gene ends were 4 bases for V and 4 bases for J; bases not matched to a gene: 6. CDR3 length: 14 residues. In germline, CDR1 is MDHEN, CDR2 SYDVKM. CDR3 region: CASSSLGGGYGYTF. CDR3 DNA: TGTGCCAGCAGTTCCTTAGGGGGCGGCTATGGCTACACCTTC.

This clonotype showed up many times. This rearrangement joins TRBV5-1 to TRBJ2-3, with 10 bases aligning to TRBD2. The junction had 11 bases not matched to a gene; V was cut back by 2 bases and J by 2 bases. Germline lookup yields CDR1 SGHRS and CDR2 YFSETQ. The length of the CDR3 is 18 residues. The CDR3 DNA sequence: TGCGCCAGCAGCTTTGGCCCTGCTAGCGGGGGATACACAGATACGCAGTATTTT. Translation: CASSFGPASGGYTDTQYF.

There are many counts of this clonotype. The gene calls are TRBV20-1 and TRBJ2-1; 7 bases are shared with TRBD2. Per the germline V gene, CDR1 is DFQATT and CDR2 is SNEGSKA (reference sequence). This CDR3 spans 12 amino acids. V gave up 6 bases and J gave up 3 bases; unmatched junction bases: 2. The CDR3 region is CSAASGYNEQFF. The CDR3 bases are TGCAGTGCCGCTAGCGGCTACAATGAGCAGTTCTTC.

This clonotype showed up just a few times. This chain uses TRBV20-1 with TRBJ2-5, with TRBD1 matching over 9 bases. With 4 bases clipped from V and 11 bases from J, the junction kept 20 bases outside the gene matches. Germline V gives CDR1 DFQATT, CDR2 SNEGSKA (reference sequence). There are 16 residues in the CDR3. The CDR3 region has the DNA TGCAGTGCTATCTTCATGGACAGGGGCTCCTACAATGAGCAGTACTTC. Amino acids: CSAIFMDRGSYNEQYF.

This clonotype was counted at least ten times. This chain connects TRBV15 to TRBJ2-3; D not certain. The CDR3 is made up of 14 amino acids. The germline V gene has CDR1 LNHNV and CDR2 YYDKDF (reference sequence). Trimming removed 1 base at V and 4 bases at J, with 9 bases between. CDR3 amino acids: CATSRVLAADTQYF. The CDR3 coding sequence is TGTGCCACCAGCAGAGTATTGGCTGCAGATACGCAGTATTTT.